This T cell receptor beta chain was captured by sequencing in a study of relationships among human T cell subsets (dated 2010 in TCRdb). Turning to the overall study: Eight distinct blood T cell populations were sequenced: pan T, CD8 cytotoxic, regulatory, Th1, Th2, naive plus transitional, activated and memory cells. Overall study results and their limits: Over 50% of CD8+ cytotoxic sequences were found to belong to clones with over 100 reads, whereas few such clones were observed in the regulatory and Th2 subsets. A CD4+CD8+ double-positive population could not be ruled out by the bead-based sorting. The substantial sharing of CDR3s among Th1, Th2 and regulatory T cells was interpreted as suggesting that cell fate choices are stochastic. No statistically significant differences in V, D and J usage, CDR3 length or N-nucleotide additions were observed among the seven subsets.

Naive plus transitional T cells were isolated with anti-CD45RA microbeads from pooled isolated CD4+ and CD8+ T cells. To isolate the T cell subsets, Miltenyi superparamagnetic beads coated with subset-specific monoclonal antibodies were used. Every T cell population was isolated from peripheral blood. Ficoll separation of whole blood yielded mononuclear cells, and anti-CD14 microbeads were then used to deplete the monocytes. Isolated cell populations were immediately resuspended in RNAprotect reagent. For this clonotype: It lacks a known antigen. Base qualities were left out, and no much larger clone turns up one base away.

Library construction relied on multiplex PCR. The sequencer was a 454 GS FLX. TCR alpha and beta CDR3 regions were amplified from mRNA by semiquantitative ARM-PCR. In ARM-PCR, tagged nested gene-specific primers were used first, and exponential amplification was then carried out by communal superprimers. Exonuclease was used to remove the nested primers before the first-round PCR products went through the second amplification round. The amplicons were sequenced on the 454 platform, which can rapidly sequence millions of DNA fragments without cloning bias. A read mappable to both V and J germline segments was defined as an effective read. Turning to the authors' computational methods: IRmap was used to assign reads to germline V, D and J segments, and IRmap relies on pyromap, a Smith-Waterman modification adapted to 454 sequencing errors. D-beta assignments were filtered using cutoffs set at the 99th percentile of alignment scores from simulated random sequences. CDR3 was defined as the amino acids between the conserved V-segment Y[YFLI]C motif and the J-segment [FW]GXGT motif. Repertoire diversity was estimated with a compound Poisson process model previously applied to large-scale EST data. A cross-contamination detection procedure was applied to argue against sample contamination as the source of shared CDR3s. The public sequencing data were trimmed at Q25 with fastp and processed into clonotypes with MiXCR by TCRdb, which kept only in-frame beta chains. CDR3 protein sequences are deduplicated, and each keeps its most common genes and DNA. TCRdb, not the authors, supplied the V and J calls. This sample comprises roughly 7,000 distinct CDR3 sequences, around 70% of them detected only once. The ten most abundant clones make up about half of the sample.

The CDR3 starts with the cysteine, ends with the phenylalanine, and has 18 residues. This entry keeps only the CDR3 DNA: 54 bases, framed from base 1. V loses 4 bases at its end and J loses 5 bases; junction bases beyond the gene matches: 13. CDR1 is given as SEHNR and CDR2 as FQNEAQ, both from the germline V gene (reference sequence). The chain joins TRBV7-9 to TRBJ2-1; 11 central nucleotides agree with TRBD2. Input material: naive and transitional (CD45RA+) T cells sorted from blood. The cell subset or site label, read with the paper, signifies: CD45RA+ naive plus transitional T cells (Tn+t). This TCR derives from a man aged 35 to 55 in good health. The encoded CDR3 is CASSSLPGLADADNEQFF. The DNA sequence follows: TGTGCCAGCAGCTCTTTACCGGGACTAGCGGACGCTGACAATGAGCAGTTCTTC. The CDR3 plus the reference TRBV7-9 and TRBJ2-1 genes for the other parts give the full variable domain: DTGVSQNPRHKITKRGQNVTFRCDPISEHNRLYWYRQTLGQGPEFLTYFQNEAQLEKSRLLSDRFSAERPKGSFSTLEIQRTEQGDSAMYLCASSSLPGLADADNEQFFGPGTRLTVL.